This T cell receptor beta chain was recovered during a study of graft-versus-host responses after intestinal transplantation. Across the study: Anti-thymocyte globulin served as induction for all recipients, who then took tacrolimus and steroids for three to four years.

V gave up 0 bases and J gave up 0 bases, with 6 bases separating them. Germline values: CDR1 SEHNR, CDR2 FQNEAQ (reference sequence). The CDR3 consists of 15 residues. This table comes from immunoSEQ multiplex PCR, and its TCRdb copy is limited to in-frame clones, with some not included. The sample comprises over 75,000 clones, roughly 82% of which are singletons, and about 1.5% rests with the top ten. On this clone: Its antigen is as yet unknown.

Study findings and constraints: Early post-transplant declines in HvG were associated with peak levels of circulating GvH clones. GvH clones occurred in recipient marrow; some first appeared in ileum or blood.

V is TRBV7-9 and J is TRBJ1-3; D is unclear. This clonotype originated in a human patient who received an intestinal transplant, so some T cells may come from the graft donor. Here the sequenced sample was PBMCs, taken 255 days after intestinal transplant. CDR3 in amino acids: CASSLAQLSGNTIYF. The CDR3 DNA sequence: TGTGCCAGCAGCTTAGCACAGCTCTCTGGAAACACCATATATTTT. The variable domain in full, with the rest retrieved from reference TRBV7-9 and TRBJ1-3, is DTGVSQNPRHKITKRGQNVTFRCDPISEHNRLYWYRQTLGQGPEFLTYFQNEAQLEKSRLLSDRFSAERPKGSFSTLEIQRTEQGDSAMYLCASSLAQLSGNTIYFGEGSWLTVV.